The next 3 T cell receptor beta chains were all read from a single sample in a study of T cells in Graves' hyperthyroidism and ophthalmopathy. Researchers took RNA transcripts and amplified the TCR beta CDR3 regions from them. The TCR CDR3 first-round RT-PCR relied on the HTBI primer set. MiXCR, applied by TCRdb to the multiplex PCR reads, yields one record per CDR3 protein. Seen here are 370,000 or so distinct CDR3 sequences, just under 25% observed once, and the top ten hold less than 75%. Sequencing used blood. These TCRs come from a man aged 45 to 65 with Graves' hyperthyroidism.

This clonotype was seen ten or more times. The chain links TRBV11-3 to TRBJ2-1; 8 bases are shared with TRBD2. Germline V gene data show CDR1 as SGHNT and CDR2 as YENEEA. V shed 4 bases and J 8 bases; nucleotides not matched to a gene: 7. The CDR3 has 14 amino acids. The CDR3 DNA reads TGTGCCAGCAGCTCCTATAGCGGGATGCATGAGCAGTTCTTC. This encodes CASSSYSGMHEQFF.

The sample holds many counts of this clonotype. This chain joins TRBV6-2 or TRBV6-3 and TRBJ2-7; a weak D match, TRBD1 (6 bases). This CDR3 is built from 17 residues. Germline V gene data show CDR1 as MNHEY and CDR2 as SVGEGT. V lost 6 bases, J lost 0 bases, and 21 bases lay in between. CDR3 in DNA: TGTGCCAGCAGCCATTCACTCCAGGGACACAACTCCTACGAGCAGTACTTC. Its protein is CASSHSLQGHNSYEQYF.

This clonotype has a count of ten or more. V usage is TRBV10-3 and J usage is TRBJ2-2; tentative D call: TRBD1 (6 bases). Trimming shortened V by 7 bases and J by 0 bases, and 9 bases separated the two germline ends. The CDR3 runs to 14 residues. Germline V gene data show CDR1 as ENHRY and CDR2 as SYGVKD. In DNA form, the CDR3 reads TGTGCCATCAAAGAGGGGGCGAACACCGGGGAGCTGTTTTTT. Protein sequence: CAIKEGANTGELFF.